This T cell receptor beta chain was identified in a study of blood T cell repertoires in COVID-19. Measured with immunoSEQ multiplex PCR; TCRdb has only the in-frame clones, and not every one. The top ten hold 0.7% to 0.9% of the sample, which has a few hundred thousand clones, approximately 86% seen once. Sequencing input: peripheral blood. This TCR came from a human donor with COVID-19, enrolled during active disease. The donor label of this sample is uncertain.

CDR3 DNA: TGTGCCAGCAGCCCGCAGGGGGCTATTGGGATTGGAGAAAAACTGTTTTTT. Amino acid sequence: CASSPQGAIGIGEKLFF. The chain combines TRBV11-2 with TRBJ1-4; 8 bases are shared with TRBD1. This CDR3 region has 17 residues. V lost 5 bases to trimming and J lost 8 bases; unmatched junction nucleotides: 16. The germline CDR1 and CDR2 sequences are SGHAT and FQNNGV.